This TCR beta chain comes out of a study of T cells expressing NK-cell markers. Study as a whole: Obtained from sorted CD3+CD56+NKG2C+, CD3+CD56+NKG2C- and CD3+CD56-NKG2C+ T cells were the TCR beta repertoires. Study findings and constraints: Over 5 donors carried dominant NKG2C+ clonotypes that made up roughly 1.0-8% of their CD8+ T cells. Several donors likewise had their CD3+CD56-NKG2C+ fraction led by these clonotypes.

The authors made TCR beta cDNA libraries by 5'RACE template switching. This switching added a universal primer site and UMIs. Reanalyzing the 5' RACE reads, TCRdb keeps one entry per CDR3 protein, without DNA. The table lists about 370,000 distinct CDR3 sequences. In regard to this clonotype: The target antigen is unknown.

Material for sequencing was blood T cells: a sorted CD56 or NKG2C T cell subset, CD4+ or CD8+ T cells, or bulk PBMC T cells (not recorded which). This clonotype was sampled from a woman aged 45-59 years in good health.

CDR3 residues: CASTPRGLAKNIQYF. V gene TRBV5-1 combines with J gene TRBJ2-4; TCRdb's assignment of TRBD1 cannot be checked, as there is no DNA. Germline V CDR1 and CDR2: SGHRS, YFSETQ. This CDR3 has 15 amino acids.